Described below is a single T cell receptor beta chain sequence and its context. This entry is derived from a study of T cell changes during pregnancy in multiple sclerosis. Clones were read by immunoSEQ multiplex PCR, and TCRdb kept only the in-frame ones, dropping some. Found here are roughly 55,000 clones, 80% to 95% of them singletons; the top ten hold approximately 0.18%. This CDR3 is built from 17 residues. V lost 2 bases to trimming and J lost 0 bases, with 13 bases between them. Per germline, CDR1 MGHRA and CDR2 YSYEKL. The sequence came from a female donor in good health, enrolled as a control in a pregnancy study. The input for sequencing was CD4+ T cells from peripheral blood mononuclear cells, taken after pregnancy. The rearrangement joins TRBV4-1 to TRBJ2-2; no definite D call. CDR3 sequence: CASSQTEYRTNTGELFF. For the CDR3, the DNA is TGCGCCAGCAGCCAAACGGAGTATCGGACGAACACCGGGGAGCTGTTTTTT.